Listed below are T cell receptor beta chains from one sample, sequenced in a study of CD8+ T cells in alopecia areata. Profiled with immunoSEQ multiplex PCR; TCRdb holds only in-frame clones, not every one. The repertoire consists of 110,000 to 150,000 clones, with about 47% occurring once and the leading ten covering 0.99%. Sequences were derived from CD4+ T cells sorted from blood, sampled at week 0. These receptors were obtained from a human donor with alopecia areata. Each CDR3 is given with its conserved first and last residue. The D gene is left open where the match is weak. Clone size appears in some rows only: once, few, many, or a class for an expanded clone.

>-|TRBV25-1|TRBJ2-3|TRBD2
TGTGCCAGCGGGCTAGCGGGAGGTTCAGATACGCAGTATTTT
CASGLAGGSDTQYF
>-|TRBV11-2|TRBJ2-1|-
TGTGCCAGCAGCTTAGGCCCCTACAATGAGCAGTTCTTC
CASSLGPYNEQFF
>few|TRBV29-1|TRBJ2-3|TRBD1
TGCAGCGTTGAGACAGGGAGCACAGATACGCAGTATTTT
CSVETGSTDTQYF
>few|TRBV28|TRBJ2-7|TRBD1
TGTGCCAGCAGCGCTTTTCGGACAGGGGGAATGTACGAGCAGTACTTC
CASSAFRTGGMYEQYF
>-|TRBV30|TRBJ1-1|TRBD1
TGTGCCTGGAGCCGGGGACAGCCGAACACTGAAGCTTTCTTT
CAWSRGQPNTEAFF
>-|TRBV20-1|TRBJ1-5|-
TGCAGTGCTAGATCGGGAGGACCCCAGCATTTT
CSARSGGPQHF
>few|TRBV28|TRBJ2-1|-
TGTGCCAGCAGTCTCATCAATGAGCAGTTCTTC
CASSLINEQFF
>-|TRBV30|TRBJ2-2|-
TGTGCCTGGAGTGTACGGACACTAGCTGGATTAGGGGAGCTGTTTTTT
CAWSVRTLAGLGELFF
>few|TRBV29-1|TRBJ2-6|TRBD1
TGCAGCGCCGAAGAAGGGACAGGGGCCCCCTCTGGGGCCAACGTCCTGACTTTC
CSAEEGTGAPSGANVLTF
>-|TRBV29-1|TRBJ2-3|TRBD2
TGCAGCGTTGAAGGGCTAGCGGGGACCACAGATACGCAGTATTTT
CSVEGLAGTTDTQYF
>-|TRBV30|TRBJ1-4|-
TGTGCCTGGGGGGGACGGAGGAATAATGAAAAACTGTTTTTT
CAWGGRRNNEKLFF
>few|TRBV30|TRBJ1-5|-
TGTGCCTGGAGTGCGGACAGTCTTGGCAATCAGCCCCAGCATTTT
CAWSADSLGNQPQHF
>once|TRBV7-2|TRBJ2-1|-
TGTGCCAGCTCCTCTATGGGCGGGATCGATGAGCAGTTCTTC
CASSSMGGIDEQFF
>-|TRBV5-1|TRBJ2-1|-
TGCGCCAGCAGCTTGTGGGAGCCCCGAAACAATGAGCAGTTCTTC
CASSLWEPRNNEQFF
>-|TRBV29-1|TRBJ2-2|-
TGCACCGGGACCGGTGGGGCCGGGGAGCTGTTTTTT
CTGTGGAGELFF
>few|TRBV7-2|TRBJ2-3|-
TGTGCCAGCAGCCAGTGGGTAGATACGCAGTATTTT
CASSQWVDTQYF
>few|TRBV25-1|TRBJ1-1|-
TGTGCCAGCAGCAGGGAACGTGAAGCTTTCTTT
CASSREREAFF
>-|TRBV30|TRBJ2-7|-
TGTGCCTGGAGTCCTCGGACCTACGAGCAGTACTTC
CAWSPRTYEQYF
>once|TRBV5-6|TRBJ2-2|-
TGTGCCAGCAGCCCGGGATCGACAAAGAACACCGGGGAGCTGTTTTTT
CASSPGSTKNTGELFF
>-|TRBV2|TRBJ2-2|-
TGTGCCAGCAAGACGGAGAGAACGAACACCGGGGAGCTGTTTTTT
CASKTERTNTGELFF
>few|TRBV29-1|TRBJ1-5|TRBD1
TGCAGCGCCTGGGACAGGGATGGTCAGCCCCAGCATTTT
CSAWDRDGQPQHF
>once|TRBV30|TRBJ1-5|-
TGTGCCTGGACAGGGGATCTCAATCAGCCCCAGCATTTT
CAWTGDLNQPQHF
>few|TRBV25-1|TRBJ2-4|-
TGTGCCAGCAGTGAATTGCCCTTTGACATTCAGTACTTC
CASSELPFDIQYF
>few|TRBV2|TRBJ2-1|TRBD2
TGTGCCAGCAGTGTGGTAAGGACTAGCCACTATGAGCAGTTCTTC
CASSVVRTSHYEQFF
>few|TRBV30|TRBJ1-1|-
TGTGCCTGGAGTGTACCTCGACTCGGAGGGACTGAAGCTTTCTTT
CAWSVPRLGGTEAFF
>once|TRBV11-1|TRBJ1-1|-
-
CASSLAGVPEAFF
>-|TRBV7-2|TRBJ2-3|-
TGTGCCAGCACCCTGCGGGCCGGGTTGGATACGCAGTATTTT
CASTLRAGLDTQYF
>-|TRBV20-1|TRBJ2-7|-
TGCAGTGCTAGTGGCCCCTACGAGCAGTACTTC
CSASGPYEQYF